A single sample gave rise to the 23 T cell receptor beta chains below, sequenced in a study of immune heterogeneity within non-small cell lung tumors. The template for each sample was roughly 610 ng of genomic DNA, which had been extracted from bulk tumor tissue. Taken during surgery, several biopsies per primary tumor were spaced as far apart as possible within the tumor mass. Curative operations were performed on patients who had untreated, newly diagnosed non-small cell lung cancer. Multiplex PCR was performed with 32 V and 13 J primers, and it amplified TCR beta CDR3. MiXCR, applied by TCRdb to the multiplex PCR reads, yields one record per CDR3 protein. This sample yields approximately 29,000 distinct CDR3 sequences, of which under 35% are seen a single time; 3% to 4.5% belongs to the top ten. Source material: lung tumor tissue. The receptor set was obtained from a man aged 35 to 55 with non-small cell lung cancer.

This clonotype appeared a few times. This chain uses TRBV15 with TRBJ2-5; 9 nucleotides line up with TRBD2. Germline CDR1 LNHNV, CDR2 YYDKDF (reference sequence). V was pared by 4 bases and J by 2 bases, with 8 bases of the junction left unmatched. CDR3 length equals 16 residues. Here the CDR3 reads CATSKSSGASQETQYF. CDR3 bases: TGTGCCACCAGCAAATCTAGCGGGGCCTCTCAAGAGACCCAGTACTTC.

With respect to this clonotype: The germline gene is not matched at one end of the junction; a read error may be the cause. CDR3 protein: CATSRARGAAVF. In DNA form, the CDR3 reads TGTGCCACCAGCAGGGCCCGTGGAGCTGCGGTCTTC. The V and J genes are TRBV15 and TRBJ2-1; D gene uncertain. This CDR3 has 12 amino acids. Germline CDR1 and CDR2: LNHNV and YYDKDF (reference sequence).

The chain is built from TRBV9 and TRBJ2-7, with D hard to call. This CDR3 is built from 15 residues. Germline V gene lookup returns CDR1 SGDLS and CDR2 YYNGEE. Trimming left V 4 bases short and J 4 bases short, with 18 bases between. In DNA form, the CDR3 reads TGTGCCAGCAGCCCCCAATCGGAGTTAGTGTACGAGCAGTACTTC. Translation gives CASSPQSELVYEQYF.

Turning to this clonotype: This may be a read error: a much more frequent sequence differs by one nucleotide. No conserved phenylalanine or tryptophan ends this CDR3, so it is likely a read error. The rearrangement uses TRBV12-3 or TRBV12-4 and TRBJ2-7, with TRBD2 as a possible D gene (5 bases). The CDR3 totals 12 residues. The V and J ends lost 2 bases and 4 bases respectively, with 6 bases between them. This CDR3 reads CASSLTRYEQYS. CDR3 bases: TGTGCCAGCAGTTTAACTAGGTACGAGCAGTACTCC.

Sample share makes this clonotype medium-sized. This chain links TRBV19 with TRBJ1-1; D possibly corresponds to TRBD1 (5 bases). The CDR3 consists of 14 residues. The germline CDR1 and CDR2 sequences are LNHDA and SQIVND (reference sequence). Trimming took 11 bases from V and 0 from J, leaving 16 bases between them. CDR3 sequence reads: CAAWGWHMNTEAFF. In DNA form, the CDR3 reads TGTGCCGCTTGGGGCTGGCACATGAACACTGAAGCTTTCTTT.

Comment on this clonotype: This may be a read error, as it is one base from a much larger clone. Likely a read error: the CDR3 ends without its conserved phenylalanine or tryptophan. CDR3 region: CSASDRAYEQYL. The CDR3 region has the DNA TGCAGTGCTAGCGACAGGGCCTACGAGCAGTACCTC. The chain carries TRBV20-1 and TRBJ2-7; 7 bases fit TRBD1. V shed 3 bases, J shed 2 bases, and the junction held 1 base outside the gene matches. Per germline, CDR1 DFQATT and CDR2 SNEGSKA (reference sequence). The CDR3 consists of 12 residues.

Comment on this clonotype: This may be a read error, as it is one base from a much larger clone. The CDR3 does not close with the conserved phenylalanine or tryptophan, likely indicating a read error. This rearrangement joins TRBV19 to TRBJ2-7; D is tentatively TRBD1 or TRBD2 (6 bases each). Germline V gene sequence: CDR1 LNHDA, CDR2 SQIVND (reference sequence). Trimming pared 1 base from V and 3 bases from J, leaving 10 bases between. The CDR3 extends over 14 amino acids. The CDR3 here is CASSIGGGGYEQYS. The CDR3, as DNA: TGTGCCAGTAGTATAGGCGGAGGGGGCTACGAGCAGTACTCC.

The V and J genes are TRBV6-1 and TRBJ1-1; no firm D call. There are 14 residues in the CDR3. V was clipped by 1 base and J by 0 bases, with 6 bases between them. CDR1 and CDR2 from the germline V gene are MNHNS and SASEGT. CDR3 DNA: TGTGCCAGCAGTGAAGGGAATTTGAACACTGAAGCTTTCTTT. Its protein product is CASSEGNLNTEAFF.

This clonotype occurred once. Given a much more abundant clone one base away, this may be a read error. The chain links TRBV6-1 to TRBJ2-7; D gene ambiguous. The CDR3 length is 15 residues. Germline loops: CDR1 MNHNS, CDR2 SASEGT. CDR3 nucleotides: TGTGCCGGCAGCCCGACCCCAAACGGGCGATACGAGCAGTACTTC. Its translation: CAGSPTPNGRYEQYF.

The V and J genes are TRBV5-6 and TRBJ1-1, with D unresolved. CDR3 length: 15 residues. Germline-derived CDR1 and CDR2 are SGHDT and YYEEEE. Trimming removed 3 bases from V and 2 bases from J, with 14 bases in between. The CDR3 coding sequence is TGTGCCAGCAGCTCGGGGTGGTGGGGAAACACTGAAGCTTTCTTT. Translating it yields CASSSGWWGNTEAFF.

The chain joins TRBV9 to TRBJ2-3; D gene unclear. V lost 4 bases to trimming and J lost 1 base, with 10 bases between them. The length of the CDR3 is 14 residues. The germline CDR1 and CDR2 sequences are SGDLS and YYNGEE. CDR3 nucleotide sequence: TGTGCCAGCAGCTATGGTGGTGGCACAGATACGCAGTATTTT. Protein product: CASSYGGGTDTQYF.

This chain connects TRBV7-2 to TRBJ1-2; D is unresolved. CDR1 is SGHTA and CDR2 is FQGNSA in the germline V gene. CDR3 length: 13 residues. V was pared by 0 bases and J by 3 bases, with 5 bases between. The CDR3 region has the DNA TGTGCCAGCAGCTTAGCCACAGACTATGGCTACACCTTC. Protein sequence: CASSLATDYGYTF.

The table lists this clonotype with a count of one. At one end, the junction sequence differs from germline, possibly due to a read error. The rearrangement uses TRBV3-1 and TRBJ2-7, with TRBD2 matching 7 bases. Per germline, CDR1 LGHDT and CDR2 YNNKEL (reference sequence). There are 15 residues in the CDR3. In DNA, the CDR3 is TGTGCCAGCGGCCAAGGAGTGGGAGGGGCCTACGAGCAGTACTTC. Protein product: CASGQGVGGAYEQYF.

This clonotype was detected only a few times. A read error is possible here, since a much larger clone lies one base away. V is TRBV29-1 and J is TRBJ2-1; D is undetermined. The CDR3 sequence is 12 residues long. Trimming pared 7 bases from V and 6 bases from J, leaving 13 bases between. Germline V gene data show CDR1 as SQVTM and CDR2 as ANQGSEA. The chain's CDR3 is CSAGWLLNEQFF. In nucleotides, the CDR3 is TGCAGCGCCGGGTGGCTACTCAATGAGCAGTTCTTC.

This chain uses TRBV6-1 with TRBJ1-5; D perhaps matches TRBD1 (6 bases). This CDR3 comprises 14 residues. Trimming took off 6 bases at V and 0 bases at J, with 9 bases between the two ends. Looked up from germline, CDR1 is MNHNS and CDR2 is SASEGT. The DNA for the CDR3 is TGTGCCAGCAGCCCGACAGGTAGCAATCAGCCCCAGCATTTT. It yields the protein CASSPTGSNQPQHF.

In regard to this clonotype: This may be a read error: a much more frequent sequence differs by one nucleotide. This chain uses TRBV5-6 with TRBJ1-3; weak D call: TRBD1 (5 bases). The V end lost 4 bases, the J end lost 6 bases, and 11 bases lay between the germline ends. Germline V lookup: CDR1 SGHDT, CDR2 YYEEEE. The CDR3 has 13 residues. CDR3 in DNA: TGTGCCAGCAGCCGTCGGGGGGAAAACACCATATATTTT. It translates to CASSRRGENTIYF.

This clonotype has more than one count but fewer than ten. The CDR3 reads CASSLYGSPTDTQYF. In nucleotides, the CDR3 is TGCGCCAGCAGCTTATACGGGAGCCCCACAGATACGCAGTATTTT. V is TRBV5-1 and J is TRBJ2-3, with D possibly TRBD2 on 6 matching bases. The CDR3 length is 15 residues. The V end lost 2 bases, the J end lost 2 bases, and 12 bases lay between the germline ends. CDR1 is SGHRS, CDR2 YFSETQ, per germline. Looking up the rest from reference TRBV5-1 and TRBJ2-3 gives the full variable domain: KAGVTQTPRYLIKTRGQQVTLSCSPISGHRSVSWYQQTPGQGLQFLFEYFSETQRNKGNFPGRFSGRQFSNSRSEMNVSTLELGDSALYLCASSLYGSPTDTQYFGPGTRLTVL.

Comment on this clonotype: A read error may explain this, as a much larger clone is one base away. This chain uses TRBV20-1 with TRBJ2-2; 8 bases match TRBD1. In germline, CDR1 is DFQATT, CDR2 SNEGSKA (reference sequence). The trim removed 8 bases at V and 6 bases at J, leaving 14 bases unmatched. The CDR3 is 15 amino acids. The CDR3 loop is CSTEKTGADAGELFF. In DNA form, the CDR3 reads TGCAGTACAGAAAAGACAGGGGCGGACGCCGGGGAGCTGTTTTTT.

This clonotype occurred once. One junction end disagrees with the germline gene, perhaps due to a read error. The J gene is TRBJ2-7, the V gene TRBV11-2; D not certain. CDR1 and CDR2 from the germline V gene are SGHAT and FQNNGV. The CDR3 runs 11 residues. As DNA, the CDR3 is TGTGCCAGCAGCGAGACCTACGAGCAGTGCTTC. Residues: CASSETYEQCF.

A few counts support this clonotype. The V gene is TRBV6-6, the J gene TRBJ2-1, with D possibly being TRBD2 (6 bases). The CDR3 consists of 16 residues. Germline lookup yields CDR1 MNHNY and CDR2 SVGAGI (reference sequence). The V gene lost 0 bases and the J gene lost 5 bases, with 14 bases spanning the gap. CDR3 sequence reads: CASSYSPTSRDNEQFF. The CDR3 DNA reads TGTGCCAGCAGTTACTCGCCGACTAGTAGGGACAATGAGCAGTTCTTC.

On this clonotype: A much larger clone lies one base from this, so it may be a read error. V usage is TRBV11-3 and J usage is TRBJ2-7; no reliable D call. The length of the CDR3 is 14 residues. Germline lookup yields CDR1 SGHNT and CDR2 YENEEA. The CDR3 DNA is TGTGCCAGCACCTTAGAGGCAGGTTCCTACGAGCAGTACTTC. Translating gives CASTLEAGSYEQYF.

This clonotype has only a few counts. V usage is TRBV7-8 and J usage is TRBJ2-4; 8 bases line up with TRBD2. The germline CDR1 and CDR2 sequences are SGHVS and FQNEAQ. The J segment lost 3 bases and the V segment lost 5 bases, leaving 12 bases of the junction unmatched. The CDR3 runs 17 residues. The CDR3 spells CASSQRAGVVGKNIQYF. The DNA for the CDR3 is TGTGCCAGCAGCCAACGAGCGGGAGTAGTCGGCAAAAACATTCAGTACTTC. Full variable domain (rest looked up from reference TRBV7-8 and TRBJ2-4): GAGVSQSPRYKVAKRGQDVALRCDPISGHVSLFWYQQALGQGPEFLTYFQNEAQLDKSGLPSDRFFAERPEGSVSTLKIQRTQQEDSAVYLCASSQRAGVVGKNIQYFGAGTRLSVL.

This clonotype was observed a handful of times. This chain connects TRBV20-1 to TRBJ2-2; D not certain. CDR3 length: 13 amino acids. Between the trimmed V and J ends, which lost 1 base and 0 bases, there was a span of 3 bases. Germline V lookup: CDR1 DFQATT, CDR2 SNEGSKA (reference sequence). The DNA of the CDR3 is TGCAGTGCTAGAGGCCCGAACACCGGGGAGCTGTTTTTT. This encodes CSARGPNTGELFF.